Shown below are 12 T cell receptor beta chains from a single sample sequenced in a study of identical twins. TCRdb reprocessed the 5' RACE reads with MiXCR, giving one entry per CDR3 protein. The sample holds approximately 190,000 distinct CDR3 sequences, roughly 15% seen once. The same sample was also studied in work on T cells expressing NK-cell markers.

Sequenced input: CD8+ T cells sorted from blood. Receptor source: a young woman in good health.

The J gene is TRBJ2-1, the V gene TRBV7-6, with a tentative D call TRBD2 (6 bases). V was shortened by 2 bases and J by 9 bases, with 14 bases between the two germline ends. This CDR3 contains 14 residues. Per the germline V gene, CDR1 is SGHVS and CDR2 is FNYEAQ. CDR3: CASSLRGTSREQFF. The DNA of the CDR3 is TGTGCCAGCAGCTTACGGGGTACTAGCCGTGAGCAGTTCTTC.

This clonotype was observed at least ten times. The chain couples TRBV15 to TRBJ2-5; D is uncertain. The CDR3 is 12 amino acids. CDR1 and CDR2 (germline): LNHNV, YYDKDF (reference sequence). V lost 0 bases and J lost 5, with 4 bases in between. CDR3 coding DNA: TGTGCCACCAGCAGAGATACGGAGACCCAGTACTTC. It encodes CATSRDTETQYF.

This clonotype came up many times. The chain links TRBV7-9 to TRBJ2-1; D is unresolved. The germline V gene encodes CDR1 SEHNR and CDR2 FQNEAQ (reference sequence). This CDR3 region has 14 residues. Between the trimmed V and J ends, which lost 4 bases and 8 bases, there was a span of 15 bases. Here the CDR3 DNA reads TGTGCCAGCAGCTCGCCCACCCGGGTTGATGAGCAGTTCTTC. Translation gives CASSSPTRVDEQFF.

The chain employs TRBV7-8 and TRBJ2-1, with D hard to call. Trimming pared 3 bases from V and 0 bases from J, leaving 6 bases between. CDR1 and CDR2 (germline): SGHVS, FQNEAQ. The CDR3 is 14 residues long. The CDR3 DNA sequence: TGTGCCAGCAGCTTTCCAGTCTCCTACAATGAGCAGTTCTTC. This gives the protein CASSFPVSYNEQFF.

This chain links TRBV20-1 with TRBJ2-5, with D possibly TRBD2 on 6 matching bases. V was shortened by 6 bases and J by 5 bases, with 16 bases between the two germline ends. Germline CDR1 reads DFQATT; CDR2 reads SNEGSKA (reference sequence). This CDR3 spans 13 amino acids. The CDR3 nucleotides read TGCAGTGCCAGGACTAAATTTAAGGAGACCCAGTACTTC. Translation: CSARTKFKETQYF.

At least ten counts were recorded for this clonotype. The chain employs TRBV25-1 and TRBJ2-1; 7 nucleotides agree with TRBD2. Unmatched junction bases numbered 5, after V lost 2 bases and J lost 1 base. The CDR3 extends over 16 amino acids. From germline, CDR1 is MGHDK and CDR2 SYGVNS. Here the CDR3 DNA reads TGTGCCAGCAGTGAACTGCGGGAGACTTCCTACAATGAGCAGTTCTTC. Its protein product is CASSELRETSYNEQFF.

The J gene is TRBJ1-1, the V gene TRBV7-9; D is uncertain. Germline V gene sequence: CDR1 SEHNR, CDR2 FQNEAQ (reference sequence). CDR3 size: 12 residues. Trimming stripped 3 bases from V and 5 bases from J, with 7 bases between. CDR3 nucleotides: TGTGCCAGCAGCTTTGAGAGTACTGAAGCTTTCTTT. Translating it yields CASSFESTEAFF.

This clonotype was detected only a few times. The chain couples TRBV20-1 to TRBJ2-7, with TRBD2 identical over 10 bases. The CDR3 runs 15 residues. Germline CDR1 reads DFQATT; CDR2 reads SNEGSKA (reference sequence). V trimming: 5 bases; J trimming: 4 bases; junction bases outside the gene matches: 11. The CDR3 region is CSAHDLAGVTYEQYF. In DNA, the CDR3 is TGCAGTGCTCACGACCTAGCGGGAGTAACGTACGAGCAGTACTTC.

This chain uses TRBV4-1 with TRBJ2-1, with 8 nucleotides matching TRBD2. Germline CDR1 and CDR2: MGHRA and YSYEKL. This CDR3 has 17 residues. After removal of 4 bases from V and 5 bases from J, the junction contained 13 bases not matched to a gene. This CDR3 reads CASSREESGRGNNEQFF. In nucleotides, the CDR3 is TGCGCCAGCAGCCGGGAGGAGAGCGGGAGAGGTAACAATGAGCAGTTCTTC.

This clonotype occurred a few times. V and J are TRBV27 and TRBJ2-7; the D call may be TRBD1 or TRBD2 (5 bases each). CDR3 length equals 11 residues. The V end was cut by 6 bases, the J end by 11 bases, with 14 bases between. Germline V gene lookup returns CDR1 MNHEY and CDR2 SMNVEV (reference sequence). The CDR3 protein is CASSRGPEEYF. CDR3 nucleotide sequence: TGTGCCAGCAGCCGGGGCCCAGAAGAGTACTTC.

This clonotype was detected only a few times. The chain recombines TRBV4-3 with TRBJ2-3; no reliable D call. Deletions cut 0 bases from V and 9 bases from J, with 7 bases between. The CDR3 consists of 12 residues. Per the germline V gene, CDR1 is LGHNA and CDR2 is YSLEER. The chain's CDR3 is CASSQEGYTQYF. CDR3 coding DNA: TGCGCCAGCAGCCAAGAGGGGTACACGCAGTATTTT.

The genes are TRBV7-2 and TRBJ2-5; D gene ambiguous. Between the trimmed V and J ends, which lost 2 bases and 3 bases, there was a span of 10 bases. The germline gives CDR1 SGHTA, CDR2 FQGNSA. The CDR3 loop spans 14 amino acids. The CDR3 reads CASSLSPEEETQYF. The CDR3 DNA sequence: TGTGCCAGCAGCTTATCGCCCGAGGAAGAGACCCAGTACTTC.